This TCR beta chain comes out of a study of CD8+ T cells in alopecia areata. Findings and caveats of the study: Clonality was higher in lesional than normal scalp, especially in alopecia totalis/universalis.

Extracted RNA was reverse transcribed, and the resulting cDNA served as sequencing template. The assay was immunoSEQ multiplex PCR, and TCRdb's table has in-frame clones only and misses some. Among some 130,000 clones listed, nearly 55% were seen once. V was shortened by 6 bases and J by 0 bases, with 8 bases between the two germline ends. This CDR3 contains 13 residues. The germline V gene encodes CDR1 SQVTM and CDR2 ANQGSEA. Specified treatment: oral pan-JAK inhibitor, 5-10 mg twice daily. Specimens obtained from alopecia areata patients comprised lesional scalp punch biopsies and peripheral blood. Researchers picked out CD4+ and CD8+ T cells from PBMCs by sorting. This clone was observed a handful of times. What it recognizes is unknown.

The rearrangement links TRBV29-1 to TRBJ2-2, with a tentative D call TRBD1 (6 bases). The source was CD8+ T cells sorted from blood, collected at week 4, from a patient treated with tofacitinib. The receptor was derived from a human donor with alopecia areata. The CDR3 loop reads CSVGHPNTGELFF. CDR3 nucleotide sequence: TGCAGCGTGGGACACCCGAACACCGGGGAGCTGTTTTTT.